What follows are 29 T cell receptor beta chains derived from one specimen sequenced in a study of control samples from healthy donors and cancer patients. The assay was immunoSEQ multiplex PCR, and TCRdb's table has in-frame clones only and misses some. The sample gives approximately 120,000 clones, more than 85% of which show up once; 1.5% to 2% is in the top ten. Material: blood. The receptor set was obtained from a man aged 18 to 30 in good health.

The chain carries TRBV5-1 and TRBJ1-1; D is unresolved. The CDR3 sequence is 15 residues long. Germline-derived CDR1 and CDR2 are SGHRS and YFSETQ. Deletions cut 4 bases from V and 4 bases from J, with 17 bases between. The CDR3 protein is CASSPRRPVSTEAFF. CDR3 DNA: TGCGCCAGCAGCCCGAGAAGACCGGTAAGCACTGAAGCTTTCTTT. The full variable domain, rest sourced from reference TRBV5-1 and TRBJ1-1, is KAGVTQTPRYLIKTRGQQVTLSCSPISGHRSVSWYQQTPGQGLQFLFEYFSETQRNKGNFPGRFSGRQFSNSRSEMNVSTLELGDSALYLCASSPRRPVSTEAFFGQGTRLTVV.

The chain is built from TRBV10-3 and TRBJ2-7, with D uncertain. Germline CDR1 and CDR2: ENHRY and SYGVKD. CDR3 length: 15 residues. Trimming pared 6 bases from V and 4 bases from J, leaving 19 bases between. CDR3 amino acids: CAISSVRVDSYEQYF. DNA for the CDR3: TGTGCCATCAGCTCCGTCCGGGTCGATTCTTACGAGCAGTACTTC.

The V and J genes are TRBV6-2 or TRBV6-3 and TRBJ2-1, with TRBD2 matching over 9 bases. V dropped 4 bases and J dropped 4; count of bases not matched to a gene: 14. The CDR3 sequence is 18 residues long. CDR1 and CDR2 (germline): MNHEY, SVGEGT. Here the CDR3 reads CASSSYSRGGVLYNEQFF. The CDR3 DNA follows: TGTGCCAGCAGTTCCTACTCCCGCGGGGGGGTTTTGTACAATGAGCAGTTCTTC.

The rearrangement uses TRBV27 and TRBJ2-5, with 15 bases fitting TRBD2. This CDR3 region has 16 residues. The germline V gene has CDR1 MNHEY and CDR2 SMNVEV (reference sequence). V was clipped by 5 bases and J by 3 bases; unmatched bases: 4. CDR3 region: CASSPRTSGREETQYF. DNA for the CDR3: TGTGCCAGCAGTCCCCGGACTAGCGGGAGGGAAGAGACCCAGTACTTC.

The chain joins TRBV24-1 to TRBJ2-2; 9 bases match TRBD1. With 7 bases clipped from V and 7 bases from J, the junction kept 0 bases outside the gene matches. The CDR3 has 12 amino acids. The germline gives CDR1 KGHDR, CDR2 SFDVKD. The CDR3 protein is CATRGQGGELFF. CDR3 nucleotide sequence: TGTGCCACCAGGGGACAGGGCGGGGAGCTGTTTTTT.

The rearrangement links TRBV19 to TRBJ1-1; D is perhaps TRBD1 (5 bases). With 5 bases removed from V and 7 bases from J, the gap between germline ends came to 14 bases. Germline CDR1 is LNHDA and CDR2 is SQIVND (reference sequence). This CDR3 spans 13 amino acids. The CDR3 protein is CASSATEINEAFF. CDR3 bases: TGTGCCAGTAGTGCGACAGAAATTAATGAAGCTTTCTTT.

The chain couples TRBV3-1 (or the pseudogene TRBV3-2) to TRBJ1-2, with D perhaps TRBD1 (6 bases). The V end was cut by 1 base, the J end by 5 bases, with 14 bases between. Germline values: CDR1 LGHDT, CDR2 YNNKEL (reference sequence). The CDR3 extends over 15 amino acids. The CDR3 loop is CASSQGSGAAYGYTF. As DNA, the CDR3 is TGTGCCAGCAGCCAAGGTTCGGGGGCCGCATATGGCTACACCTTC.

V is TRBV29-1 and J is TRBJ2-3; D is possibly TRBD1 (7 bases). The CDR3 is 15 amino acids. Trimming removed 6 bases from V and 3 bases from J, with 19 bases in between. Germline V gene lookup returns CDR1 SQVTM and CDR2 ANQGSEA. The CDR3 DNA is TGCAGCGTCGTGTTGGCGGGACAGAAAACAGATACGCAGTATTTT. It translates to CSVVLAGQKTDTQYF.

This chain uses TRBV11-2 with TRBJ2-7; TRBD2 might be the D (7 bases). This CDR3 is built from 15 residues. Germline CDR1 and CDR2: SGHAT and FQNNGV. Trimming took off 7 bases at V and 5 bases at J, with 21 bases between the two ends. The CDR3 nucleotides are TGTGCCAGCATCTTGGTACCCGCGCGGGGGCACGAGCAGTACTTC. This codes for CASILVPARGHEQYF. The full variable domain, in which reference TRBV11-2 and TRBJ2-7 provide the parts outside the CDR3, is EAGVAQSPRYKIIEKRQSVAFWCNPISGHATLYWYQQILGQGPKLLIQFQNNGVVDDSQLPKDRFSAERLKGVDSTLKIQPAKLEDSAVYLCASILVPARGHEQYFGPGTRLTVT.

The V and J genes are TRBV9 and TRBJ2-2; the D is unclear. The V gene lost 4 bases and the J gene lost 3 bases, with 10 bases spanning the gap. The CDR3 sequence is 14 residues long. The germline V gene has CDR1 SGDLS and CDR2 YYNGEE. CDR3 region: CASSRGRDTGELFF. DNA of the CDR3: TGTGCCAGCAGCAGAGGAAGGGACACCGGGGAGCTGTTTTTT.

The chain is built from TRBV5-1 and TRBJ1-2; perhaps TRBD1 as D (6 bases). The germline V gene has CDR1 SGHRS and CDR2 YFSETQ. Trimming shortened V by 0 bases and J by 4 bases, and 13 bases separated the two germline ends. The CDR3 is made up of 15 amino acids. DNA for the CDR3: TGCGCCAGCAGCTTGGGGGCCGGGGGCGGCTATGGCTACACCTTC. Translating gives CASSLGAGGGYGYTF.

This clone was observed a few times. This chain connects TRBV10-1 to TRBJ2-1, with TRBD2 identical over 8 bases. J lost 3 bases, V lost 2 bases, and 6 bases had no gene match. Looked up from germline, CDR1 is WNHNN and CDR2 is SYGVQD (reference sequence). The CDR3 sequence is 16 residues long. CDR3 amino acids: CASSESTGGLYNEQFF. The CDR3 nucleotides read TGCGCCAGCAGTGAGAGTACGGGAGGGCTCTACAATGAGCAGTTCTTC.

The chain recombines TRBV5-6 with TRBJ1-5, with D maybe TRBD1 (6 bases). Trimming left V 4 bases short and J 4 bases short, with 12 bases between. The CDR3 loop spans 14 amino acids. Germline assignment: CDR1 SGHDT and CDR2 YYEEEE. The CDR3 DNA is TGTGCCAGCAGCCTTACAGGGAGTAATCAGCCCCAGCATTTT. This codes for CASSLTGSNQPQHF. Based on the CDR3 plus reference TRBV5-6 and TRBJ1-5, the full variable domain is DAGVTQSPTHLIKTRGQQVTLRCSPKSGHDTVSWYQQALGQGPQFIFQYYEEEERQRGNFPDRFSGHQFPNYSSELNVNALLLGDSALYLCASSLTGSNQPQHFGDGTRLSIL.

V is TRBV6-5 and J is TRBJ1-3; a possible D gene is TRBD1 (5 bases). This CDR3 comprises 13 residues. Per the germline V gene, CDR1 is MNHEY and CDR2 is SVGAGI. V lost 7 bases and J 4 bases, leaving 11 bases between the germline ends. The CDR3 sequence: CASIGTSGNTIYF. For the CDR3, the DNA is TGTGCCAGCATTGGGACCTCGGGAAACACCATATATTTT.

The gene calls are TRBV4-1 and TRBJ1-6, with D hard to call. CDR3 size: 16 residues. V gave up 0 bases and J gave up 0 bases, with 6 bases separating them. CDR1 is MGHRA, CDR2 YSYEKL, per germline. The CDR3 DNA reads TGCGCCAGCAGCCAAGAGTTGAGCTCCTATAATTCACCCCTCCACTTT. Amino acids: CASSQELSSYNSPLHF.

The table lists this clone with a count of one. The genes are TRBV13 and TRBJ1-4, with D perhaps TRBD1 (5 bases). Trimming left V 2 bases short and J 5 bases short, with 12 bases between. This CDR3 region has 15 residues. Per germline, CDR1 PRHDT and CDR2 FYEKMQ (reference sequence). CDR3 DNA sequence: TGTGCCAGCAGCTTAATCGGCAGGGAAAATGAAAAACTGTTTTTT. Protein sequence: CASSLIGRENEKLFF.

The V gene is TRBV7-2, the J gene TRBJ2-5; 14 bases are a match to TRBD2. Germline values: CDR1 SGHTA, CDR2 FQGNSA. The CDR3 has 17 residues. The J segment lost 2 bases and the V segment lost 5 bases, leaving 7 bases of the junction unmatched. The CDR3 DNA follows: TGTGCCAGCAGCCTCGGGACTAGCGGGAGTGGTCAAGAGACCCAGTACTTC. Translating it yields CASSLGTSGSGQETQYF.

The genes are TRBV11-2 and TRBJ1-5, with D possibly being TRBD1 (6 bases). The germline V gene has CDR1 SGHAT and CDR2 FQNNGV. V lost 4 bases to trimming and J lost 1 base, with 14 bases between them. This CDR3 is 16 amino acids long. CDR3 in amino acids: CASSSDTGYSNQPQHF. In DNA, the CDR3 is TGTGCCAGCAGCTCGGACACAGGGTACAGCAATCAGCCCCAGCATTTT.

The gene calls are TRBV5-1 and TRBJ1-4; D uncertain. Trimming cost V 0 bases and J 2 bases, with 11 bases left between them. The germline CDR1 and CDR2 sequences are SGHRS and YFSETQ. This CDR3 region has 16 residues. The CDR3 sequence is CASSLERVMTNEKLFF. The CDR3 coding sequence is TGCGCCAGCAGCTTGGAAAGGGTTATGACTAATGAAAAACTGTTTTTT.

The rearrangement links TRBV27 to TRBJ2-7; TRBD1 or TRBD2 may be the D gene (5 bases each). CDR1 is MNHEY, CDR2 SMNVEV, per germline (reference sequence). The CDR3 is made up of 15 amino acids. The germline V and J ends were trimmed by 0 bases and 7 bases, with 16 bases remaining between them. The CDR3 here is CASSLSAGTPFEQYF. CDR3 nucleotide sequence: TGTGCCAGCAGTTTATCGGCCGGGACCCCTTTTGAGCAGTACTTC.

The chain has TRBV7-9 and TRBJ1-2, with a weak D call TRBD1 (5 bases). CDR3 length equals 13 residues. V shed 3 bases and J shed 8 bases, with 13 bases lying between them. Per germline, CDR1 SEHNR and CDR2 FQNEAQ (reference sequence). CDR3 sequence (DNA): TGTGCCAGCAGCTTCTCGTGGGACGGCGGCTACACCTTC. As protein: CASSFSWDGGYTF.

This clone came up once. The chain joins TRBV6-6 to TRBJ1-5, with D hard to call. CDR3 length equals 15 residues. V lost 1 base, J lost 3 bases, and 10 bases lay in between. CDR1 and CDR2 from the germline V gene are MNHNY and SVGAGI (reference sequence). The CDR3 is CASSYFGGDNQPQHF. CDR3 bases: TGTGCCAGCAGTTACTTTGGCGGGGACAATCAGCCCCAGCATTTT.

This clone has just one count. The rearrangement links TRBV19 to TRBJ1-2; possibly TRBD1 for D (5 bases). Germline V lookup: CDR1 LNHDA, CDR2 SQIVND (reference sequence). V dropped 3 bases and J dropped 5 bases, with 10 bases sitting between them. The CDR3 spans 13 residues. In nucleotides, the CDR3 is TGTGCCAGTAGTATCGGGGGGATATATGGCTACACCTTC. Its translation: CASSIGGIYGYTF.

This clone was counted a single time. V and J are TRBV5-8 and TRBJ2-4, with a weak D call TRBD2 (6 bases). V was trimmed by 6 bases and J by 1 base, leaving 17 bases between them. Germline V gives CDR1 SGHTS, CDR2 YDEGEE. The CDR3 totals 16 residues. The CDR3 reads CASTREAGRAKNIQYF. In DNA, the CDR3 is TGTGCCAGCACCCGAGAGGCGGGAAGGGCCAAAAACATTCAGTACTTC.

With regard to this clone: No DNA is shown, since the ends of the CDR3 on it are uncertain; the CDR3 is the one TCRdb lists. The chain is built from TRBV28 and TRBJ1-5. Germline V gene data show CDR1 as MDHEN and CDR2 as SYDVKM. The CDR3 spans 14 amino acids, including both terminal residues. This chain's CDR3 is CASSSSTFLGPQHF.

This chain joins TRBV27 and TRBJ1-1, with a possible D match to TRBD1 (5 bases). The CDR3 is 13 residues long. CDR1 is MNHEY and CDR2 is SMNVEV in the germline V gene (reference sequence). Trimming took 3 bases from V and 6 from J, leaving 11 bases between them. CDR3 region: CASSFTGGSEAFF. The CDR3 nucleotides read TGTGCCAGCAGTTTTACAGGCGGTTCTGAAGCTTTCTTT.

This clone was detected ten times or more. This chain links TRBV4-1 with TRBJ1-6; 7 bases are a match to TRBD1. Germline V gives CDR1 MGHRA, CDR2 YSYEKL. This CDR3 spans 16 amino acids. With V trimmed by 4 bases and J by 7 bases, 10 bases remained unmatched. CDR3 region: CASSRTLDRSNSPLHF. The CDR3 DNA follows: TGCGCCAGCAGCCGCACCCTGGACAGGTCGAATTCACCCCTCCACTTT.

J is TRBJ2-7 and V is TRBV6-5; the D gene is possibly TRBD1 (7 bases). V gave up 2 bases and J gave up 4 bases, with 15 bases separating them. The CDR3 has 15 residues. Germline V gene sequence: CDR1 MNHEY, CDR2 SVGAGI. The CDR3 sequence is CASSYGAGGFYEQYF. Here the CDR3 DNA reads TGTGCCAGCAGTTACGGGGCAGGGGGGTTTTACGAGCAGTACTTC.

The chain joins TRBV18 to TRBJ1-1; 8 nucleotides line up with TRBD1. The germline gives CDR1 KGHSH, CDR2 LQKENI. Trimming at V came to 6 bases and at J to 6 bases, leaving 6 bases not matched to a gene. The CDR3 runs 13 residues. The CDR3 coding sequence is TGTGCCAGCTCGCCGGACAGGGTGGCTGAAGCTTTCTTT. It yields the protein CASSPDRVAEAFF.